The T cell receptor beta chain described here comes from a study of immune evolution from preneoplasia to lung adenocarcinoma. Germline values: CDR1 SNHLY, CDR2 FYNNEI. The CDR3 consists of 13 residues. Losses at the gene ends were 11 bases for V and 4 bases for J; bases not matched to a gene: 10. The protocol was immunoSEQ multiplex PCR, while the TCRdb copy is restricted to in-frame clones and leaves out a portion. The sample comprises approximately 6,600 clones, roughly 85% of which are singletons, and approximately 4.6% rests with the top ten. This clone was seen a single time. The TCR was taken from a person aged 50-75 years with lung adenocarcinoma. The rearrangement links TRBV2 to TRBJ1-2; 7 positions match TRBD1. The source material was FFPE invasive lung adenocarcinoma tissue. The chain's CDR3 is CAGRTGPTYGYTF. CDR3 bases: TGTGCCGGACGGACAGGACCCACCTATGGCTACACCTTC.